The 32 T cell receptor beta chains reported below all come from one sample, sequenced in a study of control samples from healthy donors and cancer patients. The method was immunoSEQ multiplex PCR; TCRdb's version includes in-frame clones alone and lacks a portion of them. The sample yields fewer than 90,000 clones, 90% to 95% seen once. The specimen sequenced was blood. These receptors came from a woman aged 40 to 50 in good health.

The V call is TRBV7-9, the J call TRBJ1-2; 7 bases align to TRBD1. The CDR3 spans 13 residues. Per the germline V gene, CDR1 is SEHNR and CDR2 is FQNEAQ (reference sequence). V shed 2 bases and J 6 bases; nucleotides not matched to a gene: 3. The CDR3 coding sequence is TGTGCCAGCAGCTTAATGACAGGGAATGGCTACACCTTC. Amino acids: CASSLMTGNGYTF.

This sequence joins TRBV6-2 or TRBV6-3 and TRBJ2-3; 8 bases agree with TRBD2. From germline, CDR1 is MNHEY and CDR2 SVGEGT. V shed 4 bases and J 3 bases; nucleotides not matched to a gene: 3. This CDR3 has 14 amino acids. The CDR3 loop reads CASSSGGWTDTQYF. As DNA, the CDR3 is TGTGCCAGCAGTTCGGGGGGGTGGACAGATACGCAGTATTTT.

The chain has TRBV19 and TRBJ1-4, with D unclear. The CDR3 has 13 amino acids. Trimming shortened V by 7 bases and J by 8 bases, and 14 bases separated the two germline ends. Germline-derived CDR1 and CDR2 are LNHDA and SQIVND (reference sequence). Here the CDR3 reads CASNVAGPEKLFF. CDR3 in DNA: TGTGCCAGTAACGTGGCGGGCCCGGAAAAACTGTTTTTT.

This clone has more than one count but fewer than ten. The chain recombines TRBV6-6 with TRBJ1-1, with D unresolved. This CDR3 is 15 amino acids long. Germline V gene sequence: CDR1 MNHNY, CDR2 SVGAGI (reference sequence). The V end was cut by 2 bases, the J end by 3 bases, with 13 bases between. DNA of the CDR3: TGTGCCAGCAGTTACCCCGGATCTGGGCACACTGAAGCTTTCTTT. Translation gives CASSYPGSGHTEAFF.

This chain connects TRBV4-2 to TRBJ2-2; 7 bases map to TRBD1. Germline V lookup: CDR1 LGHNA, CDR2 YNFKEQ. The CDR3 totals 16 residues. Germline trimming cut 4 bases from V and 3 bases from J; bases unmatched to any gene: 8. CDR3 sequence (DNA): TGTGCCAGCAGCCTCGGAGACAGGGAAGACACCGGGGAGCTGTTTTTT. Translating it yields CASSLGDREDTGELFF.

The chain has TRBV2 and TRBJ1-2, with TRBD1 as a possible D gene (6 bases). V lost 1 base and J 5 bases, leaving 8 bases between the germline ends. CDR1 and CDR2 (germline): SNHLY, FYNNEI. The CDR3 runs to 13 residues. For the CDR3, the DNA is TGTGCCAGCAGTGAAGGGACAGATTATGGCTACACCTTC. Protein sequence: CASSEGTDYGYTF.

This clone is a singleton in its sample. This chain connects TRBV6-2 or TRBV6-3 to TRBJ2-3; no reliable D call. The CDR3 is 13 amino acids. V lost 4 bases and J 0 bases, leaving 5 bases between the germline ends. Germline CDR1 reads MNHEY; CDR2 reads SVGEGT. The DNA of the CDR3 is TGTGCCAGCAGTTTCCCAAGCACAGATACGCAGTATTTT. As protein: CASSFPSTDTQYF.

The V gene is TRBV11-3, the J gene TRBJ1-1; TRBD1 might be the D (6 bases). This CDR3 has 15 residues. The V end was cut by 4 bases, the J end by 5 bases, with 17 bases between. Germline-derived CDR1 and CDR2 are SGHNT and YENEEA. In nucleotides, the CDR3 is TGTGCCAGCAGCTCGGGACATGCCAGAGAAACTGAAGCTTTCTTT. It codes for CASSSGHARETEAFF.

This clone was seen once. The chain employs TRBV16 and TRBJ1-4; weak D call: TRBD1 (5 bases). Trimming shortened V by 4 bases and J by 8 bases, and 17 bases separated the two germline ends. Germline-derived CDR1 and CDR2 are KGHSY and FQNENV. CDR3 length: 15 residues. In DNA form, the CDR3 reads TGTGCCAGCAGCCCAGGGACGGCGGGAGGGGAAAAACTGTTTTTT. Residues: CASSPGTAGGEKLFF.

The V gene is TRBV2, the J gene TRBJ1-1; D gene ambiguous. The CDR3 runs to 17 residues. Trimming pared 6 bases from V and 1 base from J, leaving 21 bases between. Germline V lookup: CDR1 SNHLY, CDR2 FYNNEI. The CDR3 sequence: CASSGPDGRLRNTEAFF. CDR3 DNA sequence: TGTGCCAGCAGCGGTCCCGATGGGCGCCTTAGGAACACTGAAGCTTTCTTT.

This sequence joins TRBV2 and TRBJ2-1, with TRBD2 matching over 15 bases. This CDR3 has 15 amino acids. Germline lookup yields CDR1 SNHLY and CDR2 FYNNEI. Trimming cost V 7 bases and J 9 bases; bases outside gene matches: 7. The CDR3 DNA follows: TGTGCCAGCAAAGGGACTAGCGGGAGGTTAGGTGAGCAGTTCTTC. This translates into CASKGTSGRLGEQFF.

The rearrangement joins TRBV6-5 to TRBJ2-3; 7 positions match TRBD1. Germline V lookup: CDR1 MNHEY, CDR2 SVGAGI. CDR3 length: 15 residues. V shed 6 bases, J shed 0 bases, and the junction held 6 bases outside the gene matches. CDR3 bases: TGTGCCAGCAGGCGAGGGGGCCCTAGCACAGATACGCAGTATTTT. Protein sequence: CASRRGGPSTDTQYF.

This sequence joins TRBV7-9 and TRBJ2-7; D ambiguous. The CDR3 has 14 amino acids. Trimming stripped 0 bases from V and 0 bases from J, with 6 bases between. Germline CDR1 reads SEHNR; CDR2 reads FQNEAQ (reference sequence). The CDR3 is CASSLAWGSYEQYF. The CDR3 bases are TGTGCCAGCAGCTTAGCGTGGGGCTCCTACGAGCAGTACTTC.

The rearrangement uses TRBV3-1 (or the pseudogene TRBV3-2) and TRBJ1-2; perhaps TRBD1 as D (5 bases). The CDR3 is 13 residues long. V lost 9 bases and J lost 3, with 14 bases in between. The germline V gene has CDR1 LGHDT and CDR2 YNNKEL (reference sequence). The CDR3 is CASTRWGDYGYTF. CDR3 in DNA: TGTGCCAGTACTAGGTGGGGGGACTATGGCTACACCTTC.

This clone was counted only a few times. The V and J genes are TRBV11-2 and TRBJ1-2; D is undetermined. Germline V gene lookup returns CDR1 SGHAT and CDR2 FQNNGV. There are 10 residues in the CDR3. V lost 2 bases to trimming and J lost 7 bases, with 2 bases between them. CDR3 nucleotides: TGTGCCAGCAGCTTAAGTGGCTACACCTTC. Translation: CASSLSGYTF.

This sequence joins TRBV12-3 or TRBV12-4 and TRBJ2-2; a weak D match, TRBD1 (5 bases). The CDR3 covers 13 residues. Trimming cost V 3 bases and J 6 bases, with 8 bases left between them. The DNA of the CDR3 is TGTGCCAGCAGTTTGCAGGGCCCCGGGGAGCTGTTTTTT. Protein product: CASSLQGPGELFF.

For the CDR3, the DNA is TGCGCCAGCAGCCAAGATGGGGCCCCCATCTATGGCTACACCTTC. This sequence encodes CASSQDGAPIYGYTF. The chain uses TRBV4-1 and TRBJ1-2, with D possibly TRBD1 on 5 matching bases. The V end lost 0 bases, the J end lost 4 bases, and 12 bases lay between the germline ends. Germline loops: CDR1 MGHRA, CDR2 YSYEKL. This CDR3 is built from 15 residues.

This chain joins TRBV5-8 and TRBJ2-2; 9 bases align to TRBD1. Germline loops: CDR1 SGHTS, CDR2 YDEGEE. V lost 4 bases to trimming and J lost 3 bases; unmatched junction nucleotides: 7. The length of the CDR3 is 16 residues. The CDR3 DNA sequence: TGTGCCAGCAGCCAGGGGACAGGGTGGGACACCGGGGAGCTGTTTTTT. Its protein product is CASSQGTGWDTGELFF.

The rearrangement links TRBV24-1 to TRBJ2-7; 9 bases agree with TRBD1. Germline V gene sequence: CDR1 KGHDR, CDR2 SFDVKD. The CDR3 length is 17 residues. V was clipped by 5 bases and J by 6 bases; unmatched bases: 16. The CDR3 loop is CATSARVPGTGICEQYF. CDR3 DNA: TGTGCCACCAGTGCCCGAGTTCCCGGGACAGGGATCTGCGAGCAGTACTTC.

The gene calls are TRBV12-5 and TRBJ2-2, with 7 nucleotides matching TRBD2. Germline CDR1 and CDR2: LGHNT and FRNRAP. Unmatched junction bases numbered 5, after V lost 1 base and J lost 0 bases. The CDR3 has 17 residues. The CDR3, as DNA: TGTGCTAGTGGTTTGGGGTATGGGAGGGCGAACACCGGGGAGCTGTTTTTT. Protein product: CASGLGYGRANTGELFF. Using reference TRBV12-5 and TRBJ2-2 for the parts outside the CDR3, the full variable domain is DARVTQTPRHKVTEMGQEVTMRCQPILGHNTVFWYRQTMMQGLELLAYFRNRAPLDDSGMPKDRFSAEMPDATLATLKIQPSEPRDSAVYFCASGLGYGRANTGELFFGEGSRLTVL.

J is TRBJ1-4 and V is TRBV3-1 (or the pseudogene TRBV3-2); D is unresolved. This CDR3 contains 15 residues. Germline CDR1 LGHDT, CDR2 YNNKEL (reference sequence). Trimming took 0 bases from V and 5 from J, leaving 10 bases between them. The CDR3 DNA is TGTGCCAGCAGCCAAGATGGCAACTTCAATGAAAAACTGTTTTTT. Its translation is CASSQDGNFNEKLFF.

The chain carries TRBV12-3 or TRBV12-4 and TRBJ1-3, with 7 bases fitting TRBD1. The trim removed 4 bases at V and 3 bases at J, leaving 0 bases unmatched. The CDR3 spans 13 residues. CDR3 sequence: CASSSGGGNTIYF. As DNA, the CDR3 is TGTGCCAGCAGTTCAGGGGGTGGAAACACCATATATTTT.

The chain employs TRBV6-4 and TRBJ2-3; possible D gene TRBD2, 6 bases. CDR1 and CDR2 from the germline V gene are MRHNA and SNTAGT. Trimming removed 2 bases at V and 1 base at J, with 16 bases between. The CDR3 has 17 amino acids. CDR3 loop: CASSDAGGKLGTDTQYF. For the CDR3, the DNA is TGTGCCAGCAGTGACGCCGGAGGGAAGTTAGGCACAGATACGCAGTATTTT.

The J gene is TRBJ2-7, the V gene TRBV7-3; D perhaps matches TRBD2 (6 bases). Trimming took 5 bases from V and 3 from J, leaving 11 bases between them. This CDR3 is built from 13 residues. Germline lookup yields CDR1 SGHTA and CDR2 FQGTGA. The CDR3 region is CASSAGTGYEQYF. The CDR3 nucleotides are TGTGCCAGCAGCGCGGGGACCGGCTACGAGCAGTACTTC.

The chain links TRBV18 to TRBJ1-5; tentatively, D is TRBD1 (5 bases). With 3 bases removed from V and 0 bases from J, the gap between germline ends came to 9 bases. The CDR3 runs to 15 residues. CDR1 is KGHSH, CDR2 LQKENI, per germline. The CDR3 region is CASSPSTVSNQPQHF. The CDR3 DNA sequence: TGTGCCAGCTCACCTTCGACAGTTAGCAATCAGCCCCAGCATTTT.

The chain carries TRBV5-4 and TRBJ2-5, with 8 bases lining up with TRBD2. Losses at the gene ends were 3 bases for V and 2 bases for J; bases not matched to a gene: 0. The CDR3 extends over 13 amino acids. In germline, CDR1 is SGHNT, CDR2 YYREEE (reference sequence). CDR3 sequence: CASSSGGQETQYF. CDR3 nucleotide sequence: TGTGCCAGCAGCTCGGGGGGGCAAGAGACCCAGTACTTC.

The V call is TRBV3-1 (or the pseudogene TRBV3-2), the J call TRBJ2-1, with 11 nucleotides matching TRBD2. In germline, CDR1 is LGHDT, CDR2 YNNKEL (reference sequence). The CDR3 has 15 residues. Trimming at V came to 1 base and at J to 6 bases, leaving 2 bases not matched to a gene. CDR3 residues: CASSQVTSGSNEQFF. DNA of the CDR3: TGTGCCAGCAGCCAAGTAACTAGCGGGAGCAATGAGCAGTTCTTC.

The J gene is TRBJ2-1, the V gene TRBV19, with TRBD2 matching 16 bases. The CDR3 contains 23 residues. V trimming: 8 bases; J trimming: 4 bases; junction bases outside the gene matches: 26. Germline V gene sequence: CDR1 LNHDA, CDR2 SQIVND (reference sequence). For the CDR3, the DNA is TGTGCCAGTCACGTAACACACGGGGCCCCGGGACTAGCGGGAGGGCATAGGTACAATGAGCAGTTCTTC. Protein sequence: CASHVTHGAPGLAGGHRYNEQFF.

The CDR3 reads CASSPDSRELFF. CDR3 in DNA: TGTGCCAGCAGTCCAGATTCCCGGGAGCTGTTTTTT. V and J are TRBV27 and TRBJ2-2, with unresolved D. V was clipped by 5 bases and J by 9 bases, with 10 bases between them. The CDR3 loop spans 12 amino acids. Germline V CDR1 and CDR2: MNHEY, SMNVEV (reference sequence).

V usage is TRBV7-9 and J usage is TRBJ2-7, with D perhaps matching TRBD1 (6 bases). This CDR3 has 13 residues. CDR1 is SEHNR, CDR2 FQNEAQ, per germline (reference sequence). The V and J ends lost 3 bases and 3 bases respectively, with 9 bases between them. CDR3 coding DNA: TGTGCCAGCAGCTTCCCGGGACACTACGAGCAGTACTTC. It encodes CASSFPGHYEQYF. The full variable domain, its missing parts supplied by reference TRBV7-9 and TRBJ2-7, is DTGVSQNPRHKITKRGQNVTFRCDPISEHNRLYWYRQTLGQGPEFLTYFQNEAQLEKSRLLSDRFSAERPKGSFSTLEIQRTEQGDSAMYLCASSFPGHYEQYFGPGTRLTVT.

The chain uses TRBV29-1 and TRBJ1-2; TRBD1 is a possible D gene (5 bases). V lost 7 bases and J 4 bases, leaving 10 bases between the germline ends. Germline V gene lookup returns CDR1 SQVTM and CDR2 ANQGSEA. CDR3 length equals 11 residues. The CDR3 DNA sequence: TGCAGCGCAGAAGGGGTCTATGGCTACACCTTC. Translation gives CSAEGVYGYTF.

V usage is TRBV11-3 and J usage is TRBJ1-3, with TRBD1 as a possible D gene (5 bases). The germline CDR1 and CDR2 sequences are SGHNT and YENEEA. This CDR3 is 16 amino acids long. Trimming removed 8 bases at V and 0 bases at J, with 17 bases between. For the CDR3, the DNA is TGTGCCAGCGGGACGGCAGGTCAACTCTCTGGAAACACCATATATTTT. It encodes CASGTAGQLSGNTIYF.